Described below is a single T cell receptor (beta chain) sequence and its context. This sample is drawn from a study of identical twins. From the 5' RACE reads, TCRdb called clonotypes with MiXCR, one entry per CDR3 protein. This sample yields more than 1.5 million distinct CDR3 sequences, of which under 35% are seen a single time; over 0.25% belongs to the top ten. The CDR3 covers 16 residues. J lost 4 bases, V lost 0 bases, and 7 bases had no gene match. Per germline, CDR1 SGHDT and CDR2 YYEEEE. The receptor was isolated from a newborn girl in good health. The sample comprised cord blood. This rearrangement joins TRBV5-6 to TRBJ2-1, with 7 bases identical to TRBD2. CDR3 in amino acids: CASSLVGGVGYNEQFF. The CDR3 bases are TGTGCCAGCAGCTTGGTGGGGGGGGTCGGTTACAATGAGCAGTTCTTC.